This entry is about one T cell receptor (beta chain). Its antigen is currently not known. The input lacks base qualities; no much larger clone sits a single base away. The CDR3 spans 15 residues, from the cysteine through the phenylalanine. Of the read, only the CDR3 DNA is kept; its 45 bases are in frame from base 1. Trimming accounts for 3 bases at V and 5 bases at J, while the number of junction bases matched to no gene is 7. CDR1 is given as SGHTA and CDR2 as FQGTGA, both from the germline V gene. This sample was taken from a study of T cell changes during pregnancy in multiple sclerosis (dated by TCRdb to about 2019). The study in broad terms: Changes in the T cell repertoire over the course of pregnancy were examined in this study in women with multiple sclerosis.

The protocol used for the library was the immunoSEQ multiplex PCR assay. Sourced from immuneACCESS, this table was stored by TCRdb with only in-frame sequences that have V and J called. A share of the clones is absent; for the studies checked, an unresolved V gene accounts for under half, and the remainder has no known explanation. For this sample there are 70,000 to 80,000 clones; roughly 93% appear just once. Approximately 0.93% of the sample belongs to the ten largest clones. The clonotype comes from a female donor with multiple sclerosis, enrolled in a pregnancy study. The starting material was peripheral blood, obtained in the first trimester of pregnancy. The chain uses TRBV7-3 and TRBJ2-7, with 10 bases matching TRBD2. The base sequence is TGTGCCAGCAGCTTGCAGCGGGAGGGAGGACACGAGCAGTACTTC. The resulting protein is CASSLQREGGHEQYF.